Presented here are 30 T cell receptor beta chains from one specimen sequenced in a study of blood T cell repertoires in COVID-19 (dated by TCRdb to about 2020). Library construction relied on the immunoSEQ multiplex PCR assay. This is the immuneACCESS table as TCRdb keeps it, with only in-frame sequences that have V and J called. A part of the clones is gone; compared with another copy, unresolved V genes explain less than half, and the rest is unexplained. Present in this sample are around 98,000 clones, roughly 85% of which were seen just once. The top ten clonotypes cover 3.5% to 5.5% of the sample. The sequenced material came from peripheral blood. The receptor set was obtained from a man between 65 and 85 years old with acute or convalescent COVID-19.

This clone was seen only once. This chain uses TRBV2 with TRBJ1-5; 7 bases match TRBD1. V shed 9 bases, J shed 0 bases, and the junction held 8 bases outside the gene matches. Germline V gene data show CDR1 as SNHLY and CDR2 as FYNNEI. The CDR3 loop spans 15 amino acids. CDR3 loop: CASTGQLYSNQPQHF. CDR3 DNA sequence: TGTGCCAGTACGGGACAGTTGTATAGCAATCAGCCCCAGCATTTT.

This clone was detected once. The V call is TRBV11-2, the J call TRBJ1-1, with D perhaps matching TRBD1 (5 bases). CDR1 is SGHAT, CDR2 FQNNGV, per germline. The CDR3 totals 13 residues. V lost 5 bases and J lost 1, with 8 bases in between. The CDR3 region has the DNA TGTGCCAGCAGCCGGACACCGAACACTGAAGCTTTCTTT. Translating gives CASSRTPNTEAFF. Full variable domain (rest looked up from reference TRBV11-2 and TRBJ1-1): EAGVAQSPRYKIIEKRQSVAFWCNPISGHATLYWYQQILGQGPKLLIQFQNNGVVDDSQLPKDRFSAERLKGVDSTLKIQPAKLEDSAVYLCASSRTPNTEAFFGQGTRLTVV.

The chain combines TRBV29-1 with TRBJ1-3; D is ambiguous. The CDR3 covers 12 residues. Trimming stripped 4 bases from V and 3 bases from J, with 7 bases between. Germline V lookup: CDR1 SQVTM, CDR2 ANQGSEA. The CDR3 bases are TGCAGCGTTGTCTTCAGTGGAAACACCATATATTTT. The encoded protein is CSVVFSGNTIYF.

V and J are TRBV6-5 and TRBJ1-5; 8 bases agree with TRBD1. CDR1 is MNHEY, CDR2 SVGAGI, per germline. This CDR3 contains 12 residues. This CDR3 is CGTGPLRQPQHF. CDR3 DNA sequence: TGTGGGACAGGGCCGCTCCGTCAGCCCCAGCATTTT.

This rearrangement joins TRBV6-1 to TRBJ1-2, with D maybe TRBD1 (5 bases). The CDR3 totals 14 residues. Germline V gene lookup returns CDR1 MNHNS and CDR2 SASEGT. The V gene lost 2 bases and the J gene lost 5 bases, with 12 bases spanning the gap. The CDR3 DNA is TGTGCCAGCAGTGAAAACCGACAGATTTATGGCTACACCTTC. Residues: CASSENRQIYGYTF.

CDR3 nucleotide sequence: TGTGCCAGCAGCTTAGGCGTTAGGACAGGGAAACGCGAGCAGTACTTC. Residues: CASSLGVRTGKREQYF. V usage is TRBV11-2 and J usage is TRBJ2-7, with 8 bases identical to TRBD1. J was trimmed by 6 bases and V by 1 base; bases with no gene match: 11. The CDR3 consists of 16 residues. Germline V lookup: CDR1 SGHAT, CDR2 FQNNGV.

This rearrangement joins TRBV29-1 to TRBJ2-5; possible D gene TRBD2, 7 bases. CDR3 size: 16 residues. V gave up 5 bases and J gave up 0 bases, with 19 bases separating them. Germline V gives CDR1 SQVTM, CDR2 ANQGSEA. DNA for the CDR3: TGCAGCGTTCCGGGGAGGGCAGGGGACCACCAAGAGACCCAGTACTTC. Encoded protein: CSVPGRAGDHQETQYF.

This chain's CDR3 is CASSYVRVDYGYTF. The CDR3 bases are TGTGCCAGCAGTTATGTCAGGGTTGACTATGGCTACACCTTC. The genes are TRBV6-2 or TRBV6-3 and TRBJ1-2; D possibly corresponds to TRBD1 (5 bases). The length of the CDR3 is 14 residues. Trimming took 3 bases from V and 3 from J, leaving 11 bases between them. Germline V lookup: CDR1 MNHEY, CDR2 SVGEGT.

The genes are TRBV3-1 (or the pseudogene TRBV3-2) and TRBJ1-1; D is unclear. This CDR3 has 14 residues. Trimming stripped 4 bases from V and 2 bases from J, with 11 bases between. From germline, CDR1 is LGHDT and CDR2 YNNKEL (reference sequence). The CDR3 nucleotides read TGTGCCAGCAGCCCCGGACTGGGAAACACTGAAGCTTTCTTT. Protein product: CASSPGLGNTEAFF.

This chain joins TRBV10-1 and TRBJ2-4; no definite D call. Trimming took 0 bases from V and 2 from J, leaving 11 bases between them. The CDR3 spans 16 residues. CDR1 is WNHNN and CDR2 is SYGVQD in the germline V gene (reference sequence). This CDR3 is CASSESIQPPKNIQYF. CDR3 coding DNA: TGCGCCAGCAGTGAGTCGATACAGCCGCCCAAAAACATTCAGTACTTC.

This chain joins TRBV5-1 and TRBJ2-3, with D possibly being TRBD2 (5 bases). The CDR3 has 14 amino acids. Germline V gives CDR1 SGHRS, CDR2 YFSETQ. Trimming removed 1 base at V and 5 bases at J, with 11 bases between. CDR3 sequence (DNA): TGCGCCAGCAGCTTGAGTACAGAGGGAGATACGCAGTATTTT. Translation gives CASSLSTEGDTQYF.

The chain employs TRBV15 and TRBJ2-3, with 9 bases identical to TRBD1. V trimming: 9 bases; J trimming: 3 bases; junction bases outside the gene matches: 4. This CDR3 is 13 amino acids long. Germline V gene data show CDR1 as LNHNV and CDR2 as YYDKDF (reference sequence). The CDR3 is CATKTGGTDTQYF. The CDR3, as DNA: TGTGCCACGAAGACAGGGGGGACAGATACGCAGTATTTT.

This chain uses TRBV19 with TRBJ1-1; D uncertain. Trimming pared 3 bases from V and 1 base from J, leaving 9 bases between. Per germline, CDR1 LNHDA and CDR2 SQIVND (reference sequence). The CDR3 consists of 14 residues. CDR3 amino acids: CASSMRHGNTEAFF. CDR3 sequence (DNA): TGTGCCAGTAGTATGCGGCACGGGAACACTGAAGCTTTCTTT.

The gene calls are TRBV5-4 and TRBJ2-7; D uncertain. The CDR3 spans 13 residues. V lost 3 bases and J 6 bases, leaving 13 bases between the germline ends. Germline lookup yields CDR1 SGHNT and CDR2 YYREEE (reference sequence). In DNA form, the CDR3 reads TGTGCCAGCAGCTCCGCAGGCCCTGGCGAGCAGTACTTC. Its protein is CASSSAGPGEQYF. The variable domain in full, with the rest retrieved from reference TRBV5-4 and TRBJ2-7, is ETGVTQSPTHLIKTRGQQVTLRCSSQSGHNTVSWYQQALGQGPQFIFQYYREEENGRGNFPPRFSGLQFPNYSSELNVNALELDDSALYLCASSSAGPGEQYFGPGTRLTVT.

The rearrangement uses TRBV9 and TRBJ1-2; 9 bases are shared with TRBD1. The CDR3 sequence is 17 residues long. CDR1 SGDLS and CDR2 YYNGEE come from the germline V gene. V gave up 0 bases and J gave up 4 bases; unmatched junction bases: 10. The CDR3 DNA reads as TGTGCCAGCAGCGTAGATTCTGGGACAGGGCGAACCTATGGCTACACCTTC. This encodes CASSVDSGTGRTYGYTF.

This sequence joins TRBV5-1 and TRBJ2-5, with TRBD2 as a possible D gene (6 bases). The CDR3 length is 14 residues. The ends were cut back, 0 bases at V and 5 bases at J, with 11 bases in the middle. Germline V CDR1 and CDR2: SGHRS, YFSETQ. The CDR3 loop is CASSLEAGLETQYF. CDR3 bases: TGCGCCAGCAGCTTGGAGGCGGGGTTGGAGACCCAGTACTTC.

This clone was recorded a few times. This chain uses TRBV5-1 with TRBJ1-2, with D uncertain. Germline CDR1 reads SGHRS; CDR2 reads YFSETQ. The V and J ends lost 4 bases and 0 bases respectively, with 10 bases between them. This CDR3 is built from 14 residues. CDR3 DNA sequence: TGCGCCAGCAGCGTTGACCGGGCTAACTATGGCTACACCTTC. Amino acid sequence: CASSVDRANYGYTF. Drawing the rest from reference TRBV5-1 and TRBJ1-2, the complete variable domain is KAGVTQTPRYLIKTRGQQVTLSCSPISGHRSVSWYQQTPGQGLQFLFEYFSETQRNKGNFPGRFSGRQFSNSRSEMNVSTLELGDSALYLCASSVDRANYGYTFGSGTRLTVV.

The rearrangement links TRBV24-1 to TRBJ2-1, with TRBD2 as a possible D gene (6 bases). Trimming removed 3 bases from V and 4 bases from J, with 15 bases in between. The CDR3 has 16 amino acids. CDR1 and CDR2 from the germline V gene are KGHDR and SFDVKD. CDR3 nucleotides: TGTGCCACCAGTGATGGGGTCGGCGGGGTTTACAATGAGCAGTTCTTC. This codes for CATSDGVGGVYNEQFF.

CDR3 protein: CASSLTGGVTEAFF. DNA for the CDR3: TGTGCCAGCAGCCTCACGGGAGGAGTCACTGAAGCTTTCTTT. The chain carries TRBV3-1 (or the pseudogene TRBV3-2) and TRBJ1-1; D gene ambiguous. This CDR3 has 14 amino acids. Trimming took off 4 bases at V and 4 bases at J, with 13 bases between the two ends. Germline values: CDR1 LGHDT, CDR2 YNNKEL (reference sequence).

The chain links TRBV5-1 to TRBJ1-5; D is unresolved. Per the germline V gene, CDR1 is SGHRS and CDR2 is YFSETQ. The germline V and J ends were trimmed by 1 base and 1 base, with 9 bases remaining between them. CDR3 length: 15 residues. The CDR3 spells CASSLSPESNQPQHF. The CDR3 DNA reads TGCGCCAGCAGCTTGTCGCCGGAGAGCAATCAGCCCCAGCATTTT.

The rearrangement links TRBV5-6 to TRBJ1-6; D gene ambiguous. Germline-derived CDR1 and CDR2 are SGHDT and YYEEEE. With 1 base removed from V and 5 bases from J, the gap between germline ends came to 13 bases. This CDR3 is 16 amino acids long. The CDR3 region is CASSLSWATHNSPLHF. The CDR3 bases are TGTGCCAGCAGCTTGTCCTGGGCGACCCATAATTCACCCCTCCACTTT. Full variable domain (outside the CDR3, taken from reference TRBV5-6 and TRBJ1-6): DAGVTQSPTHLIKTRGQQVTLRCSPKSGHDTVSWYQQALGQGPQFIFQYYEEEERQRGNFPDRFSGHQFPNYSSELNVNALLLGDSALYLCASSLSWATHNSPLHFGNGTRLTVT.

The rearrangement joins TRBV5-1 to TRBJ1-6; no definite D call. The CDR3 length is 15 residues. In germline, CDR1 is SGHRS, CDR2 YFSETQ. The ends were cut back, 0 bases at V and 7 bases at J, with 11 bases in the middle. CDR3 in DNA: TGCGCCAGCAGCTTGGTGCCGGGTCCAAATTCACCCCTCCACTTT. Encoded protein: CASSLVPGPNSPLHF.

This clone turned up a few times. The chain joins TRBV6-5 to TRBJ1-6; TRBD1 agrees at 9 bases. This CDR3 comprises 15 residues. Trimming took 5 bases from V and 10 from J; bases not matched to a gene: 9. Germline loops: CDR1 MNHEY, CDR2 SVGAGI. CDR3 bases: TGTGCCAGCAGTCCCTGGGACAGGGTCTCATCACCCCTCCACTTT. It codes for CASSPWDRVSSPLHF.

A few counts support this clone. The chain recombines TRBV10-3 with TRBJ1-1, with D maybe TRBD1 (5 bases). V gave up 2 bases and J gave up 3 bases, with 10 bases separating them. Germline V gives CDR1 ENHRY, CDR2 SYGVKD. This CDR3 region has 14 residues. The CDR3 nucleotides are TGTGCCATCAGTGAGCGGGGGGGTGACACTGAAGCTTTCTTT. Encoded protein: CAISERGGDTEAFF.

The rearrangement uses TRBV28 and TRBJ1-4, with D possibly TRBD1 on 6 matching bases. The CDR3 is made up of 16 amino acids. Trimming took 2 bases from V and 4 from J, leaving 14 bases between them. Germline CDR1 and CDR2: MDHEN and SYDVKM. The CDR3 reads CASSLQGQGLNEKLFF. The CDR3 DNA is TGTGCCAGCAGTTTACAAGGTCAGGGGCTTAATGAAAAACTGTTTTTT.

J is TRBJ2-2 and V is TRBV6-1; TRBD1 agrees at 7 bases. V was pared by 0 bases and J by 0 bases, with 4 bases of the junction left unmatched. CDR3 length: 17 residues. The V gene's germline CDR1 is MNHNS and CDR2 SASEGT. CDR3 nucleotides: TGTGCCAGCAGTGAAGCAGGGGGCGCCGCGAACACCGGGGAGCTGTTTTTT. Its translation: CASSEAGGAANTGELFF.

This chain uses TRBV19 with TRBJ1-1; the D gene is possibly TRBD1 (5 bases). CDR1 and CDR2 from the germline V gene are LNHDA and SQIVND (reference sequence). This CDR3 region has 14 residues. V was shortened by 6 bases and J by 1 base, with 12 bases between the two germline ends. The CDR3 DNA reads as TGTGCCAGTAGGTTTAGGGGATCGAACACTGAAGCTTTCTTT. The encoded protein is CASRFRGSNTEAFF.

In this sample, this clone is medium-sized. V and J are TRBV6-1 and TRBJ1-4, with D unresolved. This CDR3 has 15 amino acids. V was clipped by 2 bases and J by 5 bases, with 12 bases between them. CDR1 is MNHNS, CDR2 SASEGT, per germline. In DNA form, the CDR3 reads TGTGCCAGCAGTGAAAAGAAGGGAGGGAATGAAAAACTGTTTTTT. Its translation is CASSEKKGGNEKLFF.

The J gene is TRBJ1-2, the V gene TRBV6-5; D unresolved. V lost 0 bases and J 8 bases, leaving 10 bases between the germline ends. The CDR3 consists of 13 residues. CDR1 is MNHEY, CDR2 SVGAGI, per germline. In DNA, the CDR3 is TGTGCCAGCAGTTACTCTAATTCGGGAGGCTACACCTTC. Its protein product is CASSYSNSGGYTF.

The rearrangement uses TRBV9 and TRBJ1-2; D may be TRBD1 (6 bases). This CDR3 spans 12 amino acids. CDR1 is SGDLS, CDR2 YYNGEE, per germline. Trimming took off 3 bases at V and 5 bases at J, with 8 bases between the two ends. The CDR3 DNA is TGTGCCAGCAGCGGACAGGAGTATGGCTACACCTTC. It specifies CASSGQEYGYTF.